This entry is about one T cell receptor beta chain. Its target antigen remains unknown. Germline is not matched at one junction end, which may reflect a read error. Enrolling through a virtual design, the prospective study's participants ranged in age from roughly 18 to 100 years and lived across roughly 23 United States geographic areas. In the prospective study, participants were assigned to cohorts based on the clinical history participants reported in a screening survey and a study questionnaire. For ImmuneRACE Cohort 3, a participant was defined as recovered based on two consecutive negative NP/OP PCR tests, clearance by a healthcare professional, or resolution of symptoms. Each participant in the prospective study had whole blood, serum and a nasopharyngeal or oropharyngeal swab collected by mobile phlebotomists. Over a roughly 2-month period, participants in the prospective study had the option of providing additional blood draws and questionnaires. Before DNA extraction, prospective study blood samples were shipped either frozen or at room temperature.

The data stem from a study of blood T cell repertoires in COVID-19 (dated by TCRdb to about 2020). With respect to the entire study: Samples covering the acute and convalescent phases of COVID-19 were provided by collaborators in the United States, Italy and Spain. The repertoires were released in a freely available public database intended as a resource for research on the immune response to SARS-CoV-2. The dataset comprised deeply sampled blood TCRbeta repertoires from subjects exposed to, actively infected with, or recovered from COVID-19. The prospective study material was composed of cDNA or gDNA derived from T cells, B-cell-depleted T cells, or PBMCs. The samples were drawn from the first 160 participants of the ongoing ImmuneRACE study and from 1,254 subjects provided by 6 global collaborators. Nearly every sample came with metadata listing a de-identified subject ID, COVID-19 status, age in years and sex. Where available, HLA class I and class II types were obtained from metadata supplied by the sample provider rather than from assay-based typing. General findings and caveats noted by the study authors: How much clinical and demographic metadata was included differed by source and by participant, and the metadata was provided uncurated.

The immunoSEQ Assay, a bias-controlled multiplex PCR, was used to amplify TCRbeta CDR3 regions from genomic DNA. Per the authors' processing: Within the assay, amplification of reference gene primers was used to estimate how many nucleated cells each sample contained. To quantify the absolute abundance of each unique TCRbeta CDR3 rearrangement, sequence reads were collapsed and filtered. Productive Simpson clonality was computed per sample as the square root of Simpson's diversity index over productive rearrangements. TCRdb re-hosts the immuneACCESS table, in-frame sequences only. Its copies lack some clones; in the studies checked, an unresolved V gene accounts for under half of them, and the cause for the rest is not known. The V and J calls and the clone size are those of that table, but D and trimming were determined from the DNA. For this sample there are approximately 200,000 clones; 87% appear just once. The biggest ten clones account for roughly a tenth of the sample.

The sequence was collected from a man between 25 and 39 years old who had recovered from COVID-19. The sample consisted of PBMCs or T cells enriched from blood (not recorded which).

CDR3 reads: CASSLGQYGTGELFF. At the DNA level, the sequence is TGTGCTAGCAGCTTAGGGCAGTACGGGACCGGGGAGCTGTTTTTT. The chain is made from TRBV7-7 and TRBJ2-2; no confident D gene assignment can be made. The CDR3 sequence holds 15 residues, the cysteine and phenylalanine included. Only the CDR3 DNA is retained, 45 bases long and in frame from the first base. CDR1 and CDR2, per the germline V gene (reference sequence), are SSHAT and FNYEAQ.